The rows below give T cell receptor beta chains drawn from one sample of a study of blood T cells in healthy people across ages. TCRdb itself ran the 5' RACE reads through MiXCR, one entry per CDR3 protein. The data show roughly 1,700,000 distinct CDR3 sequences, about 28% seen once. Sequences were obtained from blood. These receptors all come from a woman in her thirties in good health. Each CDR3 is given with its conserved first and last residue. A D gene is named only where the DNA matches it firmly. Clone size is not always given. Where it is, it says once, few, many or a class for expanded clones.

V gene	clone size	J gene	D gene	CDR3 DNA	CDR3 protein
TRBV20-1	NA	TRBJ2-4	TRBD2	TGCAGTGCTAGACTAGCGGGAGGACGGGGTGTGAACATTCAGTACTTC	CSARLAGGRGVNIQYF
TRBV12-3/TRBV12-4	NA	TRBJ1-6	NA	TGTGCCAGCAATATGGTCCGGGAGGAACCCCTCCACTTT	CASNMVREEPLHF
TRBV20-1	NA	TRBJ2-3	NA	TGCAGTGCTTCCCTTAGGCAAAGGGATACGCAGTATTTT	CSASLRQRDTQYF
TRBV7-2	NA	TRBJ1-2	TRBD1	TGTGCCAGCAGCTTAGGGACAGGCTGGGGAAATGGCTACACCTTC	CASSLGTGWGNGYTF
TRBV7-4	NA	TRBJ1-2	NA	TGTGCCAGCAGCCGTCATCGTCGGGTCTATGACTACACCTTC	CASSRHRRVYDYTF
TRBV12-3/TRBV12-4	many	TRBJ2-5	TRBD1	TGTGCCAGCAGTTTCGACAGGGGGCGGGAGACCCAGTACTTC	CASSFDRGRETQYF
TRBV13	NA	TRBJ2-3	NA	TGTGCCAGCAAGAGGCGGGTAAACACAGATACGCAGTATTTT	CASKRRVNTDTQYF
TRBV20-1	few	TRBJ1-2	NA	TGCAGTGCTAGTAACCCTCGGGGCTATGGCTACACCTTC	CSASNPRGYGYTF
TRBV27	few	TRBJ2-7	TRBD2	TGTGCCAGCAGGATAGCGGGAGGGCCCCACGAGCAGTACTTC	CASRIAGGPHEQYF
TRBV5-6	NA	TRBJ2-3	TRBD2	TGTGCCAGCAGCACTTATCTAGCGGGGGGCCTCACAGATACGCAGTATTTT	CASSTYLAGGLTDTQYF
TRBV5-5	few	TRBJ2-2	NA	TGTGCCAGCAGCCCGACGGGGCAGGTCACCGGGGAGCTGTTTTTT	CASSPTGQVTGELFF
TRBV29-1	NA	TRBJ1-4	TRBD1	TGCAGCGCCTTGACAGGGACTAATGAAAAACTGTTTTTT	CSALTGTNEKLFF
TRBV5-1	many	TRBJ2-7	NA	TGCGCCAGCAGCGATGGACATCCCTCCTACGAGCAGTACTTC	CASSDGHPSYEQYF
TRBV12-3/TRBV12-4	many	TRBJ2-7	NA	TGTGCCAGCAGTTCCCCGGGGGGCAGCTCCTACGAGCAGTACTTC	CASSSPGGSSYEQYF
TRBV12-3/TRBV12-4	few	TRBJ2-7	TRBD2	TGTGCCAGCAACGCGACTAGCGGGAGCTTCTACGAGCAGTACTTC	CASNATSGSFYEQYF
TRBV20-1	NA	TRBJ2-1	TRBD2	TGCAGTGCTCAAGCGGGGGGGTCCTCAGCGTCCCTCCTCCTCCGTGAGCAGTTCTTC	CSAQAGGSSASLLLREQFF
TRBV9	few	TRBJ1-2	NA	TGTGCCAGCAGCGCCTCCCAACCAGGGGAGGGCTACACCTTC	CASSASQPGEGYTF
TRBV11-2	NA	TRBJ1-2	NA	TGTGCCAGCAGCTCCAGACAGGCGCCCAACTATGGCTACACCTTC	CASSSRQAPNYGYTF
TRBV5-1	NA	TRBJ2-7	NA	TGCGCCAGCAGCTCCCCGGGAAGATCCTACAATGAGCAGTACTTC	CASSSPGRSYNEQYF
TRBV10-3	many	TRBJ2-7	NA	TGTGCCATCAGGGGCAGTCCTAGCTCCTACGAGCAGTACTTC	CAIRGSPSSYEQYF
TRBV29-1	many	TRBJ1-2	NA	TGCAGCGTTTCTGACCGGGCGCAAGGCTACACCTTC	CSVSDRAQGYTF
TRBV29-1	NA	TRBJ2-5	NA	TGCAGCGTTGAAACTGGGGGTGGGACCCAGTACTTC	CSVETGGGTQYF
TRBV29-1	many	TRBJ2-7	TRBD1	TGCAGCGTTGAAGGGGAGACAGGGGCCTACGAGCAGTACTTC	CSVEGETGAYEQYF
TRBV4-1	NA	TRBJ2-2	NA	TGCGCCAGCAGCCAAGAGGCGGCTTTTCGGGGGGAGCTGTTTTTT	CASSQEAAFRGELFF
TRBV29-1	NA	TRBJ1-1	NA	TGCAGCGTCTATCCTCCCGACTTGAACACTGAAGCTTTCTTT	CSVYPPDLNTEAFF
TRBV10-3	many	TRBJ2-1	TRBD1	TGTGCCATCAGTGACCAGACAGGGAATGAGCAGTTCTTC	CAISDQTGNEQFF
TRBV6-1	NA	TRBJ2-3	NA	TGTGCCAGCAGGCCCGGGGGTCCCACAGATACGCAGTATTTT	CASRPGGPTDTQYF
TRBV29-1	NA	TRBJ2-7	NA	TGCAGCGCTGCGTATGAATACGAGCAGTACTTC	CSAAYEYEQYF
TRBV18	once	TRBJ2-3	NA	TGTGTCAGCTCACCACCGGGAACAGATACGCAGTATTTT	CVSSPPGTDTQYF
TRBV5-1	few	TRBJ1-2	NA	TGCGCCAGCAGGCTTACAGGATACAACTATGGCTACACCTTC	CASRLTGYNYGYTF
TRBV29-1	NA	TRBJ1-2	TRBD1	TGCAGCGTCGGAACCGGGACAGGGCGAGGCTACACCTTC	CSVGTGTGRGYTF
TRBV19	once	TRBJ1-1	NA	TGTGCCAGTAGTATCGGGGATATGAACACTGAAGCTTTCTTT	CASSIGDMNTEAFF
TRBV20-1	NA	TRBJ2-1	TRBD2	TGCAGTGCTACTGGACTAGCGGAGACTAATGAGCAGTTCTTC	CSATGLAETNEQFF
TRBV5-1	few	TRBJ2-7	TRBD2	TGCGCCAGCAGCTCCTCTAGCGGGAGGGCCTCCGAGCAGTACTTC	CASSSSSGRASEQYF
TRBV7-2	many	TRBJ1-2	NA	TGTGCCAGCAGCACAAGCGGGTCACCAAACTATGGCTACACCTTC	CASSTSGSPNYGYTF
TRBV7-6	few	TRBJ2-1	NA	TGTGCCAGCGGTAACCGGGCCGCCTACAATGAGCAGTTCTTC	CASGNRAAYNEQFF
TRBV4-3	NA	TRBJ1-2	NA	TGCGCCAGCAGCCAAGATAGGCCCACGCCAGATGGCTACACCTTC	CASSQDRPTPDGYTF
TRBV6-2/TRBV6-3	NA	TRBJ1-1	NA	TGTGCCAGCAGTTACCCCCTGTCGGCGGACACTGAAGCTTTCTTT	CASSYPLSADTEAFF
TRBV7-2	few	TRBJ1-5	TRBD1	TGTGCCAGCAGCTTGGGGACAGGGTTCACCAATCAGCCCCAGCATTTT	CASSLGTGFTNQPQHF
TRBV20-1	NA	TRBJ2-3	NA	TGCAGTGCTAGCCCCGTGGTGAACAGAGATACGCAGTATTTT	CSASPVVNRDTQYF
TRBV14	once	TRBJ2-3	TRBD2	TGTGCCAGCAGCCAAGATTGGTATAGCGGGAGAACAGATACGCAGTATTTT	CASSQDWYSGRTDTQYF
TRBV5-5	many	TRBJ1-2	TRBD1	TGTGCCAGCAGTTTCCAGGGGGACTATGGCTACACCTTC	CASSFQGDYGYTF
TRBV20-1	many	TRBJ2-7	NA	TGCAGTGCTAATTCTGAATACTCCTACGAGCAGTACTTC	CSANSEYSYEQYF
TRBV12-3/TRBV12-4	many	TRBJ2-7	NA	TGTTCCAGCAGTTTAGGGTCCTACGAGCAGTACTTC	CSSSLGSYEQYF
TRBV7-7	NA	TRBJ2-1	NA	TGTGCCAGCAGCCTCCGGGCCGGGAGTTCCAACAATGAGCAGTTCTTC	CASSLRAGSSNNEQFF
TRBV5-1	NA	TRBJ2-1	TRBD2	TGCGCCAGCAGCGGGCAGGGAGGGACCTACAATGAGCAGTTCTTC	CASSGQGGTYNEQFF
TRBV4-1	NA	TRBJ1-1	TRBD1	TGCGCCAGCAGCCGTGGACAGGCAACGAACACTGAAGCTTTCTTT	CASSRGQATNTEAFF
TRBV6-1	NA	TRBJ2-3	NA	TGTGCCAGCAGTGAAATTAGAACTGCCCCAGATACGCAGTATTTT	CASSEIRTAPDTQYF
TRBV6-5	NA	TRBJ1-1	NA	TGTGCCAGCAGTCTAAGGACTCCCGGGCAGAACACTGAAGCTTTCTTT	CASSLRTPGQNTEAFF
TRBV27	NA	TRBJ2-1	NA	TGTGCCAGCAGTCTACTAGCCTCCAAAGTTAATGAGCAGTTCTTC	CASSLLASKVNEQFF
TRBV7-2	few	TRBJ1-4	TRBD1	TGTGCCAGCAGCCCGACAGGGGTCAAGGAAAAACTGTTTTTT	CASSPTGVKEKLFF
TRBV2	NA	TRBJ1-5	NA	TGTGCCAGCACCCAGGGGAAACACAATCAGCCCCAGCATTTT	CASTQGKHNQPQHF
TRBV6-2/TRBV6-3	few	TRBJ2-7	NA	TGTGCCAGCATCAACCCGGCGGTCTACGAGCAGTACTTC	CASINPAVYEQYF
TRBV6-5	NA	TRBJ2-7	TRBD2	TGTGCCAGCAGTTACTCTGGGACTAGCGGGACCTACGAGCAGTACTTC	CASSYSGTSGTYEQYF